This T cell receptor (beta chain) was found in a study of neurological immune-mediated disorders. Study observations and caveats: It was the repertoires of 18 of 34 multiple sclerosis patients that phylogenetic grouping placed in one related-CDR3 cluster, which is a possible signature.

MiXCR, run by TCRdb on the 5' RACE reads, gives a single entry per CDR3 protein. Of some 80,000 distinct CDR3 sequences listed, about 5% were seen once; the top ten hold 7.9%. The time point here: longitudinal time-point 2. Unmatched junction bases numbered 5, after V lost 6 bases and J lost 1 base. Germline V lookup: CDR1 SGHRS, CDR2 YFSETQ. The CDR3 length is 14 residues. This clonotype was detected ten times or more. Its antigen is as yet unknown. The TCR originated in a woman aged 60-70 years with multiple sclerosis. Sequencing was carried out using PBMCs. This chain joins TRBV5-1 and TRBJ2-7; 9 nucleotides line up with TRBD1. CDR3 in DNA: TGCGCCAGCACGTCCGGGACAGGGTCCTACGAGCAGTACTTC. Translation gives CASTSGTGSYEQYF.